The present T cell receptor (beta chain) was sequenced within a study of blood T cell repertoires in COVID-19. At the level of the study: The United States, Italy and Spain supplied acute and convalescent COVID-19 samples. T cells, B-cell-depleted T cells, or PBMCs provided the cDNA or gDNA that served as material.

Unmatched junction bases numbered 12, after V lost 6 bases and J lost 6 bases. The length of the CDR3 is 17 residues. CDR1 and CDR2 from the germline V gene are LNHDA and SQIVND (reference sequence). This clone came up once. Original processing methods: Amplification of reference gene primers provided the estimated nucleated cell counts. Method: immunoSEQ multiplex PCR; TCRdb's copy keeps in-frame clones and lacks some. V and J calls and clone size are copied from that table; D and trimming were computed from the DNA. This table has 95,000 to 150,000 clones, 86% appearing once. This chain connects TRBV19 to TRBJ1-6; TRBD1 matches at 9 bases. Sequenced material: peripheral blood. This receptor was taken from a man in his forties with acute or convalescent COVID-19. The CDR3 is CASRQTGGPKGNSPLHF. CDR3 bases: TGTGCCAGTAGGCAAACAGGGGGCCCGAAGGGTAATTCACCCCTCCACTTT.